The following is a T cell receptor (beta chain) sequence with its context. Its antigen is not known. The sample originates from a study of T cell responses to AZD1222 COVID-19 vaccine. The CDR3 extends over 13 amino acids. The germline V and J ends were trimmed by 4 bases and 7 bases, with 14 bases remaining between them. Germline V gene sequence: CDR1 SNHLY, CDR2 FYNNEI. Method: immunoSEQ multiplex PCR; TCRdb's copy keeps in-frame clones and lacks some. The sample holds around 150,000 clones, 80% to 95% seen once. Study conclusions and caveats: Spike regions recognized by vaccine-associated CD4 TCRs spanned the protein, led by 160-218 and 743-854. At baseline, seropositivity was found in only a handful of AZD1222 recipients. Repertoires were sampled only after the peak T cell response.

This clonotype originated in an adult in good health. J is TRBJ2-7 and V is TRBV2, with D perhaps given as TRBD1 or TRBD2 (5 bases each). The sequencing used peripheral blood, collected on day 0 of AZD1222 vaccination. In DNA form, the CDR3 reads TGTGCCAGCAGTGGGGACCTACCGGGGGAGCAGTACTTC. Its protein is CASSGDLPGEQYF.